The present entry profiles one T cell receptor beta chain with its context. The antigen is not known. This likely comes from a read error, as the CDR3 has no conserved phenylalanine or tryptophan at its end. The DNA is omitted, as the CDR3 cannot be located on it reliably, and the CDR3 follows TCRdb's listing. Germline V gives CDR1 SGHAT, CDR2 FQNNGV. Counting both end residues, the CDR3 totals 14 amino acids. The sample is drawn from a study of tumor and adjacent non-tumor tissue in lung cancer. Whole-study context: Each sample yielded 4 million to 4.5 million productive TCRbeta reads on average. General observations from the study: Shorter survival was associated with higher TCR diversity in tumors. Tumor repertoires had a smaller top 100 clone share than normal lung.

The template was RNA from unsorted bulk tissue. More than 3 cm separated this lung sample from the edge of the tumor. TCRbeta libraries were built with three rounds of nested PCR, modified from ARM-PCR. TCRdb recomputed calls from the multiplex PCR reads with MiXCR, one row per CDR3 protein. The sample carries about 86,000 distinct CDR3 sequences, under 80% recorded once. The clonotype comes from a woman in her fifties or sixties with non-small cell lung cancer. The rearrangement links TRBV11-2 to TRBJ1-6. The specimen sequenced was distant non-tumor lung tissue. The CDR3 sequence: CASSLDRGNSPFHI.